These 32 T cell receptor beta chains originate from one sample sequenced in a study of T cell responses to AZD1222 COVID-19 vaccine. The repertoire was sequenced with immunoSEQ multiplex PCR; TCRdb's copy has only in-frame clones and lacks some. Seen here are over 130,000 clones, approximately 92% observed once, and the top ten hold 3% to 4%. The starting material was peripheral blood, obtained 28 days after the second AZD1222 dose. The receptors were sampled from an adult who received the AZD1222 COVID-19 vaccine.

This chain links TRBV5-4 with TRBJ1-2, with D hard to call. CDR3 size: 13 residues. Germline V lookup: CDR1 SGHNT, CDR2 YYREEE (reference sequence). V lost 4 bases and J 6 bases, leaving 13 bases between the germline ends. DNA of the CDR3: TGTGCCAGCAGCCGCTCCTCAACGGATGGCTACACCTTC. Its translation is CASSRSSTDGYTF.

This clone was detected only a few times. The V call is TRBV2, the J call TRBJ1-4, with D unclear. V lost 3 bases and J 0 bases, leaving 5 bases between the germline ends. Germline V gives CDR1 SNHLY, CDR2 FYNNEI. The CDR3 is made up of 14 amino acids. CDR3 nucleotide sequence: TGTGCCAGCAGTGACAGTGCAACTAATGAAAAACTGTTTTTT. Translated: CASSDSATNEKLFF.

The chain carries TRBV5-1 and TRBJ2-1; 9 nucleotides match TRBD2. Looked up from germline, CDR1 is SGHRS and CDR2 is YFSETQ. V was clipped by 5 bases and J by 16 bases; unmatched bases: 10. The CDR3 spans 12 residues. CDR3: CASRTGTSSSFF. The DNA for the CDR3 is TGCGCCAGCAGAACGGGGACTAGCTCCAGCTTCTTC.

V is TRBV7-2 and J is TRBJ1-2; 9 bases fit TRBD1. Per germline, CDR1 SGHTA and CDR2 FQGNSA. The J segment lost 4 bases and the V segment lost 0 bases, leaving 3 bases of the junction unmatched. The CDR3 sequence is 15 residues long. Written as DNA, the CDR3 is TGTGCCAGCAGCTTAGCACAGGGGGCTGGCTATGGCTACACCTTC. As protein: CASSLAQGAGYGYTF.

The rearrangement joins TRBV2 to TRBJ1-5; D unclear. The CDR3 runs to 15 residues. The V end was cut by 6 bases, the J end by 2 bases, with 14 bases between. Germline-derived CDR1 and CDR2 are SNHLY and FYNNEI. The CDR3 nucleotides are TGTGCCAGCAGGGTTGACATCTTAGGCAATCAGCCCCAGCATTTT. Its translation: CASRVDILGNQPQHF.

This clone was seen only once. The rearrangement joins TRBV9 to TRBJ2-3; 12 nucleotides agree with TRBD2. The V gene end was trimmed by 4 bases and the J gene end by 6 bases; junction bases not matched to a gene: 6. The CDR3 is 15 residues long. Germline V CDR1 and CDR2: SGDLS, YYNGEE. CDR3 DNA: TGTGCCAGCAGCCGAAAAGGGACTAGCGGGGATACGCAGTATTTT. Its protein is CASSRKGTSGDTQYF.

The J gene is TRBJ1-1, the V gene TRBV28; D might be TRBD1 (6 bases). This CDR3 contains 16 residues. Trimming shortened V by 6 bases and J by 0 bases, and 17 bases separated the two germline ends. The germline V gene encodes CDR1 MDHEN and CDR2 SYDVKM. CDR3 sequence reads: CASSERGGRLNTEAFF. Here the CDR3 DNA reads TGTGCCAGCAGCGAAAGAGGGGGAAGATTGAACACTGAAGCTTTCTTT.

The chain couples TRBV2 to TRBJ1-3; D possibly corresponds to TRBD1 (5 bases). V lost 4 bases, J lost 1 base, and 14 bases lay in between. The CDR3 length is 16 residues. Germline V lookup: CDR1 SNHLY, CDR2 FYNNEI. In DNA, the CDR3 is TGTGCCAGCAGTGGACCAAGCTGGGGGTCTGGAAACACCATATATTTT. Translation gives CASSGPSWGSGNTIYF.

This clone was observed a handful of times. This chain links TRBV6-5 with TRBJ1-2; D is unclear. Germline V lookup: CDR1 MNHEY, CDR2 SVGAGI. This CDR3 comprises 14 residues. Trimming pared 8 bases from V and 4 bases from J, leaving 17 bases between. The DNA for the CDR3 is TGTGCCAGCTTTGTGCCCAGCAGGCTCTATGGCTACACCTTC. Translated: CASFVPSRLYGYTF.

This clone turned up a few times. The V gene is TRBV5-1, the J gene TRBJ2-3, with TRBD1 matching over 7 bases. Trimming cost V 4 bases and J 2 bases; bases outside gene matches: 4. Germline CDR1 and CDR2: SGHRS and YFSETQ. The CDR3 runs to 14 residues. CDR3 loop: CASSPQGDTDTQYF. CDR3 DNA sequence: TGCGCCAGCAGCCCCCAGGGGGACACAGATACGCAGTATTTT. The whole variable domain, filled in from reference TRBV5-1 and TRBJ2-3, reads KAGVTQTPRYLIKTRGQQVTLSCSPISGHRSVSWYQQTPGQGLQFLFEYFSETQRNKGNFPGRFSGRQFSNSRSEMNVSTLELGDSALYLCASSPQGDTDTQYFGPGTRLTVL.

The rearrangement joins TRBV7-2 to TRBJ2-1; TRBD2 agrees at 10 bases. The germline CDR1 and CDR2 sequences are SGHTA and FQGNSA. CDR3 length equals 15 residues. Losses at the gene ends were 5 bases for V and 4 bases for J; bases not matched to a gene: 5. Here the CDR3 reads CASSLPGLAYNEQFF. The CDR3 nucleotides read TGTGCCAGCAGCCTACCGGGACTAGCGTACAATGAGCAGTTCTTC.

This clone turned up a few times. The CDR3 DNA follows: TGTGCCAGCAGCCCATCTAGCGGGAGGTGGAATGAGCAGTTCTTC. Amino acid sequence: CASSPSSGRWNEQFF. This chain connects TRBV7-3 to TRBJ2-1; TRBD2 matches 11 bases. Unmatched junction bases numbered 7, after V lost 5 bases and J lost 7 bases. The CDR3 length is 15 residues. Germline CDR1 is SGHTA and CDR2 is FQGTGA.

This CDR3 reads CASSLEGRGADTQYF. In DNA, the CDR3 is TGCGCCAGCAGCTTGGAGGGGCGCGGGGCAGATACGCAGTATTTT. The chain couples TRBV5-1 to TRBJ2-3, with D possibly TRBD2 on 6 matching bases. CDR1 and CDR2 from the germline V gene are SGHRS and YFSETQ. Trimming removed 0 bases at V and 4 bases at J, with 12 bases between. This CDR3 has 15 residues. The whole variable domain, filled in from reference TRBV5-1 and TRBJ2-3, reads KAGVTQTPRYLIKTRGQQVTLSCSPISGHRSVSWYQQTPGQGLQFLFEYFSETQRNKGNFPGRFSGRQFSNSRSEMNVSTLELGDSALYLCASSLEGRGADTQYFGPGTRLTVL.

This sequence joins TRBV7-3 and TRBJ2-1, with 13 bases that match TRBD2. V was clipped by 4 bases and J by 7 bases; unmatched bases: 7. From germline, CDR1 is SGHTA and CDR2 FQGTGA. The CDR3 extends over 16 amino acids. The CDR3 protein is CASSSRPGLAGNEQFF. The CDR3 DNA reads TGTGCCAGCAGCTCACGACCGGGACTAGCGGGAAATGAGCAGTTCTTC.

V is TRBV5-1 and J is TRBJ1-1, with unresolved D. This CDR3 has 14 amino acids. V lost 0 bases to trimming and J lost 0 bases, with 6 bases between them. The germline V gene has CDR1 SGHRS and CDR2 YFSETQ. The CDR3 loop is CASSLVGLNTEAFF. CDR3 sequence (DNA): TGCGCCAGCAGCTTGGTAGGGTTGAACACTGAAGCTTTCTTT.

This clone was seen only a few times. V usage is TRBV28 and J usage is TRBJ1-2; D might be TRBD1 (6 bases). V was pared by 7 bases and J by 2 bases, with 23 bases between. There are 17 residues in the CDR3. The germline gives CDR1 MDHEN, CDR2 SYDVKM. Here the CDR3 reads CASKLTMSGQRNYGYTF. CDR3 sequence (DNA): TGTGCCAGCAAACTAACTATGAGCGGACAGCGCAACTATGGCTACACCTTC.

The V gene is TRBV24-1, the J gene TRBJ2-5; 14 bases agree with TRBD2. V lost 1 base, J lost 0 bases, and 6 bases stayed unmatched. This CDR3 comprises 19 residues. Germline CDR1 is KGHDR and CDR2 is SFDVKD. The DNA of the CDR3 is TGTGCCACCAGTGATTTTGACCGGACTAGCGGGAGGAACCAAGAGACCCAGTACTTC. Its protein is CATSDFDRTSGRNQETQYF.

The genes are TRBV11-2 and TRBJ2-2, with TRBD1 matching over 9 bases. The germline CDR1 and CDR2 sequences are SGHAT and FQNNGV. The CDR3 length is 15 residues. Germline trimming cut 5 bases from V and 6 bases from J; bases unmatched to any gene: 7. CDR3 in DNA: TGTGCCAGCAGCCTAGGGACAGGGACGTCCGGGGAGCTGTTTTTT. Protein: CASSLGTGTSGELFF.

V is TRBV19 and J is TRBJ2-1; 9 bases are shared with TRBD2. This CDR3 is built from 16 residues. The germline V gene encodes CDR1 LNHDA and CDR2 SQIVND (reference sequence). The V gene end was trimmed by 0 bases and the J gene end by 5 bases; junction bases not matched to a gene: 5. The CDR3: CASSIEREGLNNEQFF. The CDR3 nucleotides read TGTGCCAGTAGTATAGAGCGGGAGGGCCTGAACAATGAGCAGTTCTTC.

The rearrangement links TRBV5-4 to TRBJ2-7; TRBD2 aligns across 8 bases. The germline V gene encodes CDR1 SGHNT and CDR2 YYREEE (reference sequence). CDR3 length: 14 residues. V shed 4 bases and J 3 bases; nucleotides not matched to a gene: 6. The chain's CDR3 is CASSPGGRNYEQYF. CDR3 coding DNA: TGTGCCAGCAGCCCCGGCGGGAGGAACTACGAGCAGTACTTC.

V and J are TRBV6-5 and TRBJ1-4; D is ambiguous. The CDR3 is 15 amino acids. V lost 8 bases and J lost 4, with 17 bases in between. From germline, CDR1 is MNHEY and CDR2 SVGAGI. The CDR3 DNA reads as TGTGCCAGCCGGCAGGCCTTGGGTTTTAATGAAAAACTGTTTTTT. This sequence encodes CASRQALGFNEKLFF.

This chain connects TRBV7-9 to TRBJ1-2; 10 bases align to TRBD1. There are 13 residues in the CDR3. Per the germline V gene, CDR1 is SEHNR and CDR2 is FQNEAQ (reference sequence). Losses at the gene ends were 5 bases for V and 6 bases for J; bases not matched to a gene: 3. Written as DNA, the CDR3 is TGTGCCAGCAGCCGACAGGGGGCTAATGGCTACACCTTC. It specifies CASSRQGANGYTF.

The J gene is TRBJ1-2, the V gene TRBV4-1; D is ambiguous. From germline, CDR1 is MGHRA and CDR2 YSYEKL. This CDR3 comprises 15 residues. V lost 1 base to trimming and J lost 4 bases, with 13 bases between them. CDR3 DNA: TGCGCCAGCAGCCAAGTGGCAGACCCTTCCTATGGCTACACCTTC. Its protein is CASSQVADPSYGYTF.

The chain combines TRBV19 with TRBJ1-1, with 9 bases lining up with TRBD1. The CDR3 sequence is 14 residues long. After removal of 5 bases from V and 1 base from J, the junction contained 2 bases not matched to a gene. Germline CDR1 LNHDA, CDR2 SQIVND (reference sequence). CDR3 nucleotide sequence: TGTGCCAGTAGTCCGGGACAGGGGAACACTGAAGCTTTCTTT. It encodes CASSPGQGNTEAFF.

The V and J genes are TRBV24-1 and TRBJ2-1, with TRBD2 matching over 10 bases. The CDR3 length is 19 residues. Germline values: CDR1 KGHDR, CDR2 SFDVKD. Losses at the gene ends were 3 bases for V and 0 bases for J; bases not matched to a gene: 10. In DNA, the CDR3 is TGTGCCACCAGTGATCCGGGACTAGCGAATCGAAACTCCTACAATGAGCAGTTCTTC. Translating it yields CATSDPGLANRNSYNEQFF.

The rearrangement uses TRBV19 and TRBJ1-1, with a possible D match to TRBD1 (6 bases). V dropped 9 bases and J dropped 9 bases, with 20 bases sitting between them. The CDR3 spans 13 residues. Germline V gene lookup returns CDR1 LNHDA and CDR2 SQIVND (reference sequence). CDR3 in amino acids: CASQGPNGDQAFF. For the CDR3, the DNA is TGTGCCAGCCAGGGGCCCAACGGGGATCAAGCTTTCTTT.

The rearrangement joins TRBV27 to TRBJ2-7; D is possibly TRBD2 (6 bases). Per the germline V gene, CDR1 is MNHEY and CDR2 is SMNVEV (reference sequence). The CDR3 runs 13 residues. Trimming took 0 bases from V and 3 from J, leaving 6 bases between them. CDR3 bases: TGTGCCAGCAGTTTATCCGGGGGCTACGAGCAGTACTTC. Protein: CASSLSGGYEQYF.

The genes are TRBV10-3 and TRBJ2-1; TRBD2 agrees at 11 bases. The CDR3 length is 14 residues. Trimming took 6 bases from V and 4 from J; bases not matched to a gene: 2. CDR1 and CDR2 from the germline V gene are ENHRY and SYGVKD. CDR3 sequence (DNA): TGTGCCATCAGCCTAGCGGGAGGATACAATGAGCAGTTCTTC. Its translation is CAISLAGGYNEQFF.

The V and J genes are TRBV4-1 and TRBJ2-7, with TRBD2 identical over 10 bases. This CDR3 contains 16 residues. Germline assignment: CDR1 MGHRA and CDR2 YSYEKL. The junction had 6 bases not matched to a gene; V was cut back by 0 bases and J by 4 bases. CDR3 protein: CASSQDLPSGSYEQYF. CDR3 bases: TGCGCCAGCAGCCAAGATCTGCCTAGCGGGAGTTACGAGCAGTACTTC.

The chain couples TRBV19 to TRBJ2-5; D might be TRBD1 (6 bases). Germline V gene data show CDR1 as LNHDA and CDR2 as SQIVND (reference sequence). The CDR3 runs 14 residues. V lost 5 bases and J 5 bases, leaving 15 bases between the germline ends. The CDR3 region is CASSPQSRGETQYF. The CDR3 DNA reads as TGTGCCAGTAGTCCGCAGTCTAGGGGGGAGACCCAGTACTTC.

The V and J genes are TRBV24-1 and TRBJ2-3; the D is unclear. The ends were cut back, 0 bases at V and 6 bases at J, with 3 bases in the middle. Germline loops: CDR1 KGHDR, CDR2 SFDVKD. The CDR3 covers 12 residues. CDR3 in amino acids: CATSDLRDTQYF. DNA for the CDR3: TGTGCCACCAGTGATTTGCGGGATACGCAGTATTTT.

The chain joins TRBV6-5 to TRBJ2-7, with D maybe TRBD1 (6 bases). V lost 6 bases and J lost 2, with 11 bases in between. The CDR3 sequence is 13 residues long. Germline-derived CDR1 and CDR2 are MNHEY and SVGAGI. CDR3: CASRGHGPYEQYF. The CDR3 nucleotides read TGTGCCAGCAGGGGACACGGTCCCTACGAGCAGTACTTC.